Described below is a single T cell receptor (beta chain) sequence and its context. These data are taken from a study of shared clonotypes between healthy human individuals. Germline lookup yields CDR1 MNHEY and CDR2 SVGAGI. The V end lost 6 bases, the J end lost 1 base, and 15 bases lay between the germline ends. CDR3 length: 16 amino acids. This table comes from immunoSEQ multiplex PCR, and its TCRdb copy is limited to in-frame clones, with some not included. The sample shows approximately 840,000 clones, around 96% of them seen only once. As defined, naive CD8 cells were CD45RO-negative and positively selected for CCR7, with terminally differentiated effector memory CD45RA+ cells excluded.

Sequenced input: naive CD8+ T cells sorted from blood. This receptor was taken from a young man in good health. This chain joins TRBV6-5 and TRBJ2-2; a possible D gene is TRBD1 (5 bases). CDR3 in amino acids: CASSYLGVLNTGELFF. The CDR3 DNA sequence: TGTGCCAGCAGCTACCTAGGGGTATTGAACACCGGGGAGCTGTTTTTT.